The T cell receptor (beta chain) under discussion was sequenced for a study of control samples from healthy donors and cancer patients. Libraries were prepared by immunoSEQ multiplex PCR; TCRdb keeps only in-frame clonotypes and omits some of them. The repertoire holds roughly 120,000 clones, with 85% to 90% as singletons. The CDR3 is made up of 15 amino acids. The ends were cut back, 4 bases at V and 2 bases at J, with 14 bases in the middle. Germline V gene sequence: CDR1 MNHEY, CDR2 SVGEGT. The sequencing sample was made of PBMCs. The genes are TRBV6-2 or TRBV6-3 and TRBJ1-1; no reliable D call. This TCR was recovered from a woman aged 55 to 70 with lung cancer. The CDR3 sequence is CASSLLAASNTEAFF. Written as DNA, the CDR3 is TGTGCCAGCAGTTTGTTGGCGGCATCAAACACTGAAGCTTTCTTT.